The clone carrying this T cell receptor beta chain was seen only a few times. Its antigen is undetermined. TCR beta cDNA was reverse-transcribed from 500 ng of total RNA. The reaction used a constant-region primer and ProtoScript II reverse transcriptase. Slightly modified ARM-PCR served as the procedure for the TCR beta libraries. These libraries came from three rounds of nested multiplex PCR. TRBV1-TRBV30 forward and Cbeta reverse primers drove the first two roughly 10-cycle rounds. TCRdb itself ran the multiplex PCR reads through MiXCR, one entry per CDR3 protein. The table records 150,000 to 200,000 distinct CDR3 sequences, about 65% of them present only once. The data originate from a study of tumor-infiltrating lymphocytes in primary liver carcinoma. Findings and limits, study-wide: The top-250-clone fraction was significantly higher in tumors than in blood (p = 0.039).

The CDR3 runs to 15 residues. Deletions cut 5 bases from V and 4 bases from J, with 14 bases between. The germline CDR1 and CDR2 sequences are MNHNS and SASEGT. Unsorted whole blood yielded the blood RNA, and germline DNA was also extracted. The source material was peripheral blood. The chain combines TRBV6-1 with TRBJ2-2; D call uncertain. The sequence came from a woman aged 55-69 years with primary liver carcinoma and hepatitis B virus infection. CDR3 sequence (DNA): TGTGCCAGCAGTTACGACCAAATTGGCACCGGGGAGCTGTTTTTT. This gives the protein CASSYDQIGTGELFF.